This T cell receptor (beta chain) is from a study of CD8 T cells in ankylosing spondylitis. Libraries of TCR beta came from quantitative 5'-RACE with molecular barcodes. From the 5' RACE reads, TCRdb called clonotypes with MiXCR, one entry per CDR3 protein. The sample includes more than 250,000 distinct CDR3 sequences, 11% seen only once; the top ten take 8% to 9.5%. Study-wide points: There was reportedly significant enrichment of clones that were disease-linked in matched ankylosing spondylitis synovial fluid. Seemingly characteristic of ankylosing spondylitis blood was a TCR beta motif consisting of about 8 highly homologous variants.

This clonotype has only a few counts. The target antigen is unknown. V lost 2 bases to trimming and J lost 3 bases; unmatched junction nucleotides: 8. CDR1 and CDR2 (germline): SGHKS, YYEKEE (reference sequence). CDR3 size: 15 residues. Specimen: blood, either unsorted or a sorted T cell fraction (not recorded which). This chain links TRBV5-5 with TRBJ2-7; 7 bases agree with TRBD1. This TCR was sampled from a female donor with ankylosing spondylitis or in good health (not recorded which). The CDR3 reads CASSLIQGDSYEQYF. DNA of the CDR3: TGTGCCAGCAGCTTAATCCAGGGGGACAGCTACGAGCAGTACTTC.